The clone carrying this TCR beta chain was seen ten or more times. What it binds is not known. This specimen comes from a study of identical twins. Study findings and constraints: The abundant beta clonotypes from cord blood had fewer insertions, and memory repertoires had none of this.

Germline V CDR1 and CDR2: LGHNA, YNFKEQ. The CDR3 is made up of 17 amino acids. V lost 3 bases, J lost 9 bases, and 17 bases stayed unmatched. Using its own MiXCR run on the 5' RACE reads, TCRdb lists one record per CDR3 protein. This sample has some 900,000 distinct CDR3 sequences, with approximately 13% found just once. The data also belong to a second study, concerning yellow fever vaccine responses in identical twins.

The rearrangement links TRBV4-2 to TRBJ2-1; 7 bases match TRBD2. The TCR sequence derives from a woman under 30 in good health. Sequenced: PBMCs. This chain's CDR3 is CASSQGEGLRLRGEQFF. The CDR3 coding sequence is TGTGCCAGCAGCCAGGGGGAGGGATTACGCTTAAGGGGTGAGCAGTTCTTC.